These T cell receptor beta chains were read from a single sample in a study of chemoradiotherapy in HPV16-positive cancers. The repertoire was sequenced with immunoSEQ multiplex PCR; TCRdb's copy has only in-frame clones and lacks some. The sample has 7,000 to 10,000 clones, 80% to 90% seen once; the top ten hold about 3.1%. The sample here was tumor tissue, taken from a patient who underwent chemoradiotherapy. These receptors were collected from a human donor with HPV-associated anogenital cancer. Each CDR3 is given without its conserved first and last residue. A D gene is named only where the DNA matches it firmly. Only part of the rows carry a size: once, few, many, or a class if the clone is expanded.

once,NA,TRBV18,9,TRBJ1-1,ASSPGSEAF
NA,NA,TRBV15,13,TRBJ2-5,ATSRDGREQETQY
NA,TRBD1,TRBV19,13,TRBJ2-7,ASSPRDRGQHEQY
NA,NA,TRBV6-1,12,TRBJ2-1,ASSEVPPWGEQF
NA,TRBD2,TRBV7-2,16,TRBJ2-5,ASSLGPAGAADQETQY
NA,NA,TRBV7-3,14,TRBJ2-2,ASSLIRGASAGELF
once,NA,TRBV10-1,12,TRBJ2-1,ASTPDSVYNEQF
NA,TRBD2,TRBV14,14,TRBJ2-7,ASSPRYPGGGYEQY
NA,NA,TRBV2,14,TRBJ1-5,ASSDGSEYSNQPQH
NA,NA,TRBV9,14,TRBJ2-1,ASSVAAGSSYNEQF
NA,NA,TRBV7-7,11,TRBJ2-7,ASSSFRAYEQY
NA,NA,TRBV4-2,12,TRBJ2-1,ASSGSSSYNEQF
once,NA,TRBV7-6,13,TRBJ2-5,ASSLASVGGGTQY
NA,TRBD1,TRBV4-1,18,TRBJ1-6,ASSQHHRGRVGSYNSPLH
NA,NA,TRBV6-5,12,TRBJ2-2,ASSYSRGTGELF
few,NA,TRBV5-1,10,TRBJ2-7,ASSPERTEQY
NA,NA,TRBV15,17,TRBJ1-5,ATSSPPDRSGTGNQPQH
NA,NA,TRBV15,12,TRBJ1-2,ATSNVAPNYGYT
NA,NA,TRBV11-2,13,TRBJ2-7,ASSPGRFSSYEQY
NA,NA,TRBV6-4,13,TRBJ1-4,ASRLYSGGNEKLF
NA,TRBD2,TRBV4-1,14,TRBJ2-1,ASSFTGTSGAGEQF
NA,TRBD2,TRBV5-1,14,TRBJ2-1,ASSSSYLRGGLEQF
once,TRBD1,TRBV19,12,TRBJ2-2,ASSGTGRTGELF
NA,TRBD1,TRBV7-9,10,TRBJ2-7,ASSRTGYEQY
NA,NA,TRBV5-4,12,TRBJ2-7,ASSPTSVAHEQY
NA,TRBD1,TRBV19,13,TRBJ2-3,ASSTTGVWTDTQY
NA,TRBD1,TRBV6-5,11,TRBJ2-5,ASTRDRKETQY
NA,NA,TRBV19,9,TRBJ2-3,ASEGTDTQY
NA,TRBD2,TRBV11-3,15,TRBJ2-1,ASSRGGGTSGGGEQF
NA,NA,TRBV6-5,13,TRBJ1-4,ASSPLGGYNEKLF
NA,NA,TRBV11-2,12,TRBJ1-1,ASSLGGKDTEAF
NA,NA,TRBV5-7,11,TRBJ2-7,ASSIDSRYEQY
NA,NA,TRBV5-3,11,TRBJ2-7,ASSIDSRYEQY
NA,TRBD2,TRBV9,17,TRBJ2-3,ASSVGTSGSVAYTDTQY
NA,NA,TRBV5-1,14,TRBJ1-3,ASSLAAGDSGNTIY